Reported below is one TCR beta chain. Its antigen is undetermined. This entry comes from a study of T cell responses to AZD1222 COVID-19 vaccine. Study-wide results and limits: None of the repertoires were sampled until the peak T cell response had passed. Unmutated variant regions are reportedly targeted by nearly half of spike-specific TCRs. Spike-wide vaccine-associated CD4 TCRs dominated at 160-218 and 743-854. In a largely white British group with more females than males, clonal diversity was possibly underestimated.

TCRdb's table, derived via immunoSEQ multiplex PCR, lists solely in-frame clones and lacks some. The sample has 150,000 or so clones; around four fifths are singletons. Germline CDR1 is LNHDA and CDR2 is SQIVND (reference sequence). CDR3 size: 14 residues. Between the trimmed V and J ends, which lost 2 bases and 4 bases, there was a span of 12 bases. The sequencing used peripheral blood, collected on day 0 of MenACWY control vaccination. The chain links TRBV19 to TRBJ2-7, with D possibly TRBD1 on 6 matching bases. This TCR came from an adult in good health. CDR3 coding DNA: TGTGCCAGTAGTATAAGGACAGACCTTTACGAGCAGTACTTC. Protein: CASSIRTDLYEQYF.